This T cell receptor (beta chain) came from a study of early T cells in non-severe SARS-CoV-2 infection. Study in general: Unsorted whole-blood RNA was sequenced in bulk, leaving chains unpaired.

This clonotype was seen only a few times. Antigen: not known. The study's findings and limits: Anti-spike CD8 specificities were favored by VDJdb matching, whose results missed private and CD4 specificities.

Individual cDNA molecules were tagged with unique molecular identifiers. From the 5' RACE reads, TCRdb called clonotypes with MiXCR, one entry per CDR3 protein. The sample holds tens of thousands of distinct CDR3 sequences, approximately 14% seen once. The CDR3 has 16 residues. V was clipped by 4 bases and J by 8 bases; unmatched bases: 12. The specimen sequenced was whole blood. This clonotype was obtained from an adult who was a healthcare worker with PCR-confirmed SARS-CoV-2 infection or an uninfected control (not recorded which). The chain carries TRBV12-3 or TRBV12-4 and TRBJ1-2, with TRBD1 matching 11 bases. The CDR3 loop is CASSSTWTGGGLGYTF. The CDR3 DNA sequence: TGTGCCAGCAGTTCCACCTGGACAGGGGGCGGTCTGGGCTACACCTTC.